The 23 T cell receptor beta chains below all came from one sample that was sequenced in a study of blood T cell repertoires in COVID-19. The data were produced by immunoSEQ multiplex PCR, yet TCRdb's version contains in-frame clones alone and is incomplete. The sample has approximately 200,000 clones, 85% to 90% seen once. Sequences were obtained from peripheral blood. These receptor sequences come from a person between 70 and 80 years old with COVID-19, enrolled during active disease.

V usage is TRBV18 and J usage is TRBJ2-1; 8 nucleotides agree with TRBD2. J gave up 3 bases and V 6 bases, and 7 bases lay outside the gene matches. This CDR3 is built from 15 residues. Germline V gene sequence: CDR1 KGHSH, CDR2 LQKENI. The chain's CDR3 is CASSGSSGIYNEQFF. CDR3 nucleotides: TGTGCCAGCTCCGGGAGTAGCGGGATCTACAATGAGCAGTTCTTC.

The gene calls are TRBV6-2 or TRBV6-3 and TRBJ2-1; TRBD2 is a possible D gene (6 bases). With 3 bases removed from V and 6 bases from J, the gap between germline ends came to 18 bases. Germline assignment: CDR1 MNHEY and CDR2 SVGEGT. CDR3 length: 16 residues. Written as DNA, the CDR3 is TGTGCCAGCAGTTATACGGACTACACTCGGGTCAATGAGCAGTTCTTC. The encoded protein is CASSYTDYTRVNEQFF.

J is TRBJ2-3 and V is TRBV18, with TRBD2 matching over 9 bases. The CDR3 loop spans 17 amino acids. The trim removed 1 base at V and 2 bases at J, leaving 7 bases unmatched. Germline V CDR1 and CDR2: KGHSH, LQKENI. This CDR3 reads CASSPLPLAGYTDTQYF. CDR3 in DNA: TGTGCCAGCTCACCACTGCCTCTAGCGGGGTACACAGATACGCAGTATTTT. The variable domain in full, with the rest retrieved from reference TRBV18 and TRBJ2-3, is NAGVMQNPRHLVRRRGQEARLRCSPMKGHSHVYWYRQLPEEGLKFMVYLQKENIIDESGMPKERFSAEFPKEGPSILRIQQVVRGDSAAYFCASSPLPLAGYTDTQYFGPGTRLTVL.

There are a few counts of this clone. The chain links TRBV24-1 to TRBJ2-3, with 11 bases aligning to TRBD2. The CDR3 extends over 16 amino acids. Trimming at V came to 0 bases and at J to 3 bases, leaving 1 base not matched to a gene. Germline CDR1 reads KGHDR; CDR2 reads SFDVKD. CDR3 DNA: TGTGCCACCAGTGATTTGGCTAGCGGGGGGACAGATACGCAGTATTTT. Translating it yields CATSDLASGGTDTQYF.

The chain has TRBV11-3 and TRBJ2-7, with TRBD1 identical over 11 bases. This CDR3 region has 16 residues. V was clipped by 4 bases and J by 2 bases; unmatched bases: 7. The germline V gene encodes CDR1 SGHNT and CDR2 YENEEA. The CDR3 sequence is CASSSTGTGGTYEQYF. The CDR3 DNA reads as TGTGCCAGCAGCTCGACCGGGACAGGGGGAACCTACGAGCAGTACTTC.

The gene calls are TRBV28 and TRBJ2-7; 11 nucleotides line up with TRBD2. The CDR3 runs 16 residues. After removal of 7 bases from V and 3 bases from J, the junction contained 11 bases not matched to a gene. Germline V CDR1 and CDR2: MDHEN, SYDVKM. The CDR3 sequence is CASTGLAGGIIYEQYF. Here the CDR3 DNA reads TGTGCCAGCACGGGGCTAGCGGGGGGTATTATCTACGAGCAGTACTTC.

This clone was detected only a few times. The CDR3 sequence: CASSQGGADYGYTF. The CDR3 nucleotides read TGTGCCAGCAGCCAGGGTGGTGCGGACTATGGCTACACCTTC. The chain joins TRBV9 to TRBJ1-2, with D tentatively TRBD1 (5 bases). The CDR3 covers 14 residues. The V end lost 4 bases, the J end lost 3 bases, and 13 bases lay between the germline ends. CDR1 is SGDLS, CDR2 YYNGEE, per germline.

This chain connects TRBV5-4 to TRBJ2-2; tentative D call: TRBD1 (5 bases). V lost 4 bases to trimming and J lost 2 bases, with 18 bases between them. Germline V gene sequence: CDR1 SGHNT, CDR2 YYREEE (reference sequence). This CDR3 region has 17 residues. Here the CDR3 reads CASSPTVQSLNTGELFF. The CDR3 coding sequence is TGTGCCAGCAGCCCGACAGTCCAAAGCCTTAACACCGGGGAGCTGTTTTTT.

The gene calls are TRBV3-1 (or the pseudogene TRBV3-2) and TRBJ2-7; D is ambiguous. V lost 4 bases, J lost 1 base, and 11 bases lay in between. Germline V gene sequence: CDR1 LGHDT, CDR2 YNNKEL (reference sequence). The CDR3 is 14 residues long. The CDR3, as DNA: TGTGCCAGCAGCCCGCGAACAGAATCCTACGAGCAGTACTTC. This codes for CASSPRTESYEQYF.

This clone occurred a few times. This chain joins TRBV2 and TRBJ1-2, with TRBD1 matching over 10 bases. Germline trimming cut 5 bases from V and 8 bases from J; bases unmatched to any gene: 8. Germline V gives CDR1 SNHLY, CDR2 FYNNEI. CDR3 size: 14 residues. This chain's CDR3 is CASSWDRGVRGYTF. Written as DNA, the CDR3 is TGTGCCAGCAGTTGGGACAGGGGAGTCCGAGGCTACACCTTC.

The chain's CDR3 is CASSFSGGRYEQYF. The CDR3 DNA is TGTGCCAGCAGCTTTTCCGGGGGTCGCTACGAGCAGTACTTC. The genes are TRBV7-8 and TRBJ2-7; tentative D call: TRBD2 (6 bases). V was cut by 3 bases and J by 3 bases, with 12 bases left in between. The CDR3 runs to 14 residues. Germline V gives CDR1 SGHVS, CDR2 FQNEAQ. Based on the CDR3 plus reference TRBV7-8 and TRBJ2-7, the full variable domain is GAGVSQSPRYKVAKRGQDVALRCDPISGHVSLFWYQQALGQGPEFLTYFQNEAQLDKSGLPSDRFFAERPEGSVSTLKIQRTQQEDSAVYLCASSFSGGRYEQYFGPGTRLTVT.

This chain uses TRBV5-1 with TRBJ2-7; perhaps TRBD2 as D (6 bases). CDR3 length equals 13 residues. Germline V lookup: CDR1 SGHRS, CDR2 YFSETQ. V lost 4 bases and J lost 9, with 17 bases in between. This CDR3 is CASSGRSNTGQYF. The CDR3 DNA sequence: TGCGCCAGCAGCGGGAGGTCAAACACAGGGCAGTACTTC.

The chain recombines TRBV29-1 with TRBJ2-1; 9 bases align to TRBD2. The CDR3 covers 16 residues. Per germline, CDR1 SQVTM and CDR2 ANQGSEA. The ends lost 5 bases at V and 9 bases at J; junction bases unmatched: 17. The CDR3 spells CSVSTLAGVQISEQFF. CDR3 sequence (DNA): TGCAGCGTTAGCACTTTAGCGGGAGTTCAAATCAGTGAGCAGTTCTTC.

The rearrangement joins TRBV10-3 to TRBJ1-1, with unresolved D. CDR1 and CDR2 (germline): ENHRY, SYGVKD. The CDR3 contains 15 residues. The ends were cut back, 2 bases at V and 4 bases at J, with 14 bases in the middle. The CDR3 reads CAISEGPGEGTEAFF. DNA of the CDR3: TGTGCCATCAGTGAGGGCCCGGGCGAGGGCACTGAAGCTTTCTTT.

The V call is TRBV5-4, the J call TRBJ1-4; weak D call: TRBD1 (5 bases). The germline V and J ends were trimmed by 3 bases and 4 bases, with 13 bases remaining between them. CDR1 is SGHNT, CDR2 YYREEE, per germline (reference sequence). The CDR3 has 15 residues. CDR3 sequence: CASSWEGRLNEKLFF. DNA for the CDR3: TGTGCCAGCAGCTGGGAGGGACGGCTTAATGAAAAACTGTTTTTT.

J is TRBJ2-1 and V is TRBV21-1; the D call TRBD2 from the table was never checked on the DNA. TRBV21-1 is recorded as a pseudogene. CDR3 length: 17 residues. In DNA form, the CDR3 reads TGTGCCAGCAGCAAAGTTTTCGGCCTAGCGGGAGGATATGAGCAGTTCTTC. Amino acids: CASSKVFGLAGGYEQFF.

CDR3 amino acids: CASSSTSTSGSEQYF. The DNA of the CDR3 is TGTGCCAGCAGCTCTACGTCTACTAGCGGGAGCGAGCAGTACTTC. This sequence joins TRBV7-2 and TRBJ2-7; TRBD2 matches 11 bases. Germline loops: CDR1 SGHTA, CDR2 FQGNSA. This CDR3 spans 15 amino acids. Unmatched junction bases numbered 8, after V lost 4 bases and J lost 6 bases.

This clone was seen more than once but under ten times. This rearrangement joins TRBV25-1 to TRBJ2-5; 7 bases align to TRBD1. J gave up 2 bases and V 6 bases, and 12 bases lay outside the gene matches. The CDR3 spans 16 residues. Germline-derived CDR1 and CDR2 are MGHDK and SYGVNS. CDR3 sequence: CASSYRAPGQQETQYF. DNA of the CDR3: TGTGCCAGCAGCTACAGGGCTCCGGGACAGCAAGAGACCCAGTACTTC.

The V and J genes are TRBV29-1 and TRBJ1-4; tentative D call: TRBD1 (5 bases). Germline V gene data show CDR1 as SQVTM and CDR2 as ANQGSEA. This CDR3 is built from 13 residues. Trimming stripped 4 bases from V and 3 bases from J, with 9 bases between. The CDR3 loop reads CSVGGGPNEKLFF. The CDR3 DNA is TGCAGCGTTGGGGGCGGTCCTAATGAAAAACTGTTTTTT.

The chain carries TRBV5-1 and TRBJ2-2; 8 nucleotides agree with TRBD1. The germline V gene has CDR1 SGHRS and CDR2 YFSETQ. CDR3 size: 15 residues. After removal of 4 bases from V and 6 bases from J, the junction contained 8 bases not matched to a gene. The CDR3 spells CASSATDRAAGELFF. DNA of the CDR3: TGCGCCAGCAGCGCGACGGACAGGGCGGCCGGGGAGCTGTTTTTT.

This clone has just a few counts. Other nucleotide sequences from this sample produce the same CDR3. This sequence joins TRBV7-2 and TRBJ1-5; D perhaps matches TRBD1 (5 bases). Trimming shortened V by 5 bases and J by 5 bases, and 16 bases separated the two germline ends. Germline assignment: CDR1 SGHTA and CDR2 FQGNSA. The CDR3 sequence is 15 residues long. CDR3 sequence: CASSPGTAGDQPQHF. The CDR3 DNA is TGTGCCAGCAGCCCCGGGACGGCGGGGGATCAGCCCCAGCATTTT.

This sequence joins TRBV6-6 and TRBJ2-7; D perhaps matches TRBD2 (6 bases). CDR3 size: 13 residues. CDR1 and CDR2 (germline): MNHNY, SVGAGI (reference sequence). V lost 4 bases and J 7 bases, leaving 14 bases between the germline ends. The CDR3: CASSLGSAGEQYF. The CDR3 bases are TGTGCCAGCAGTTTGGGGTCCGCGGGGGAGCAGTACTTC.

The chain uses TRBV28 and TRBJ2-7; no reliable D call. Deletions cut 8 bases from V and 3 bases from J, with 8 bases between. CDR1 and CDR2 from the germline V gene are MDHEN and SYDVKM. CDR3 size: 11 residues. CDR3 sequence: CASCTYYEQYF. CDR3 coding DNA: TGTGCCAGCTGTACCTACTACGAGCAGTACTTC.